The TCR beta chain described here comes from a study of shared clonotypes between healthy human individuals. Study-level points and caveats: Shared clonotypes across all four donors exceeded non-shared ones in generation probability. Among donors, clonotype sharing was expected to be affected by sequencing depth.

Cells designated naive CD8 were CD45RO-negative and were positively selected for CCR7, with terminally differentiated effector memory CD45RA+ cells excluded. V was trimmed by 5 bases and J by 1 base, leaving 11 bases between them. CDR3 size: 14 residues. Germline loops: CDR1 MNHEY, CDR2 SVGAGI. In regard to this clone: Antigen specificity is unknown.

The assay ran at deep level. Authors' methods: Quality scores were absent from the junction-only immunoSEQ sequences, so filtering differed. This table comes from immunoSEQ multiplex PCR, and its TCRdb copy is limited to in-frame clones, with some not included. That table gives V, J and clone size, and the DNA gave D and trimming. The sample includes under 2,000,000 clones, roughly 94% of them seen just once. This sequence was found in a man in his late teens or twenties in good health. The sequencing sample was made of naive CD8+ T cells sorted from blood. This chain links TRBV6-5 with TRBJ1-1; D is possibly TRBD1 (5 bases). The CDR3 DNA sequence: TGTGCCAGCAGTCCCTGGGGGGAGAACACTGAAGCTTTCTTT. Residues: CASSPWGENTEAFF.